This T cell receptor beta chain was obtained from a study of T cells after yellow fever vaccination. Study-wide points: Reappearance after the booster was seen for most primary-vaccination clones, at approximately 97% CD4 and 75% to 90% CD8. The secondary response was weaker, and its peak arrived faster, on day 5 versus 15. Contaminating bulk clonotypes could be abundant in FACS-sorted repertoires.

The study made its TCR cDNA through 5'RACE template switching. That step introduced a universal primer site along with UMIs. TCRdb analysed the 5' RACE reads with MiXCR anew, one entry per CDR3 protein. In the table there are a few hundred thousand distinct CDR3 sequences, 11% of which are singletons. On this clonotype itself: No antigen is known for it.

The sequences come from PBMCs, collected on the day of the first yellow fever vaccination. The sequence was obtained from a man aged 18-30 years who received the YFV17D yellow fever vaccine.

The chain's CDR3 is CSARDQYNEQFF. The DNA for the CDR3 is TGCAGTGCTAGAGATCAATACAATGAGCAGTTCTTC. The V and J genes are TRBV20-1 and TRBJ2-1; D ambiguous. The CDR3 length is 12 residues. CDR1 DFQATT and CDR2 SNEGSKA come from the germline V gene (reference sequence). V gave up 0 bases and J gave up 4 bases, with 4 bases separating them.